This is a list of T cell receptor beta chains from one sample in a study of Ad26.COV2.S vaccination and SARS-CoV-2 variants. The method was immunoSEQ multiplex PCR; TCRdb's version includes in-frame clones alone and lacks a portion of them. The repertoire holds about 680,000 clones, with more than 80% as singletons. The specimen comprised peripheral blood, sampled in a trial of Ad26.COV2.S vaccine versus placebo. The receptors here all came from a person between 18 and 65 years old who received the Ad26.COV2.S COVID-19 vaccine or a placebo. Both conserved end residues are part of each CDR3. The D gene is left open where the match is weak. Clone size is stated in some rows and not others, as once, few, many or a class when expanded.

clone_size: .; v_call: TRBV11-2; d_call: .; j_call: TRBJ2-2; cdr3_nt: TGTGCCAGCGGGGGGTCGGGGAACACCGGGGAGCTGTTTTTT; cdr3_aa: CASGGSGNTGELFF
clone_size: .; v_call: TRBV19; d_call: .; j_call: TRBJ2-1; cdr3_nt: TGTGCCACCCCCGACGAGGGCCATGAGCAGTTCTTC; cdr3_aa: CATPDEGHEQFF
clone_size: few; v_call: TRBV11-2; d_call: .; j_call: TRBJ1-1; cdr3_nt: TGTGCCAGCAGCTTAGTGGAGAACACTGAAGCTTTCTTT; cdr3_aa: CASSLVENTEAFF
clone_size: .; v_call: TRBV20-1; d_call: .; j_call: TRBJ2-1; cdr3_nt: TGCAGTGCAGAAGCTTACAATGAGCAGTTCTTC; cdr3_aa: CSAEAYNEQFF
clone_size: .; v_call: TRBV7-9; d_call: .; j_call: TRBJ1-2; cdr3_nt: TGTGCCAGCAGCCCCCAGGGGTTAAACTATGGCTACACCTTC; cdr3_aa: CASSPQGLNYGYTF
clone_size: .; v_call: TRBV3-1/TRBV3-2; d_call: .; j_call: TRBJ2-2; cdr3_nt: TGTGCCAGCAGCCAAGATCCGGGGACGGCAGGGGAGCTGTTTTTT; cdr3_aa: CASSQDPGTAGELFF
clone_size: .; v_call: TRBV30; d_call: TRBD1; j_call: TRBJ1-5; cdr3_nt: TGTGCCTGGAGACAGGGGGCGGATCAGCCCCAGCATTTT; cdr3_aa: CAWRQGADQPQHF
clone_size: .; v_call: TRBV20-1; d_call: .; j_call: TRBJ2-5; cdr3_nt: TGCAGTGGAATAAATCGGGAGACCCAGTACTTC; cdr3_aa: CSGINRETQYF
clone_size: .; v_call: TRBV6-4; d_call: .; j_call: TRBJ2-3; cdr3_nt: TGTGCCAGCAGTGACGAGGAGGCAGATACGCAGTATTTT; cdr3_aa: CASSDEEADTQYF
clone_size: .; v_call: TRBV5-1; d_call: .; j_call: TRBJ1-6; cdr3_nt: TGCGCCAGCAGCTTTACCGAGACCGATTCACCCCTCCACTTT; cdr3_aa: CASSFTETDSPLHF
clone_size: .; v_call: TRBV11-2; d_call: TRBD1; j_call: TRBJ1-1; cdr3_nt: TGTGCCAGCAGCTTGCATAACAGTCAGGGGGGCACTGAAGCTTTCTTT; cdr3_aa: CASSLHNSQGGTEAFF
clone_size: .; v_call: TRBV6-5; d_call: TRBD1; j_call: TRBJ1-2; cdr3_nt: TGTGCCAGCAGTTATACTGGGACAGGGAATTTCTATGGCTACACCTTC; cdr3_aa: CASSYTGTGNFYGYTF
clone_size: .; v_call: TRBV19; d_call: .; j_call: TRBJ1-1; cdr3_nt: TGTGCCAGTACCCTAGGGACGGCGAACCTGAACACTGAAGCTTTCTTT; cdr3_aa: CASTLGTANLNTEAFF
clone_size: .; v_call: TRBV18; d_call: TRBD2; j_call: TRBJ2-1; cdr3_nt: TGTGCCAGCTCACCACTTAGCGGGAGCGTCTACAATGAGCAGTTCTTC; cdr3_aa: CASSPLSGSVYNEQFF
clone_size: .; v_call: TRBV27; d_call: TRBD1; j_call: TRBJ1-3; cdr3_nt: TGTGCCAGCAGCCGGACAGGGGCCGACTCTGGAAACACCATATATTTT; cdr3_aa: CASSRTGADSGNTIYF
clone_size: .; v_call: TRBV19; d_call: TRBD2; j_call: TRBJ2-7; cdr3_nt: TGTGCCAGTAGTATCCTAGCGGGAAACTACGAGCAGTACTTC; cdr3_aa: CASSILAGNYEQYF
clone_size: .; v_call: TRBV6-5; d_call: .; j_call: TRBJ1-1; cdr3_nt: TGTGCCAGCAGTTACTGGGGTTCGGACACTGAAGCTTTCTTT; cdr3_aa: CASSYWGSDTEAFF
clone_size: .; v_call: TRBV27; d_call: TRBD2; j_call: TRBJ2-3; cdr3_nt: TGTGCCAGCAGTTTTGGCGGGAGAGGAGATACGCAGTATTTT; cdr3_aa: CASSFGGRGDTQYF
clone_size: .; v_call: TRBV5-6; d_call: TRBD2; j_call: TRBJ2-1; cdr3_nt: TGTGCCAGCACCTACCAGCGGGGGTGGTACAATGAGCAGTTCTTC; cdr3_aa: CASTYQRGWYNEQFF
clone_size: once; v_call: TRBV19; d_call: TRBD1; j_call: TRBJ1-5; cdr3_nt: TGTGCCAGTAGTATACCAAGGACAGGACAGTATCAGCCCCAGCATTTT; cdr3_aa: CASSIPRTGQYQPQHF
clone_size: few; v_call: TRBV18; d_call: .; j_call: TRBJ1-1; cdr3_nt: TGTGCCAGCTCACCTCAGGGACTGACTGAAGCTTTCTTT; cdr3_aa: CASSPQGLTEAFF
clone_size: few; v_call: TRBV30; d_call: TRBD1; j_call: TRBJ1-2; cdr3_nt: TGTGCCTGGCACCGGGACAGAGCTCTGGACTATGGCTACACCTTC; cdr3_aa: CAWHRDRALDYGYTF
clone_size: .; v_call: TRBV19; d_call: TRBD2; j_call: TRBJ2-1; cdr3_nt: TGTGCCAGTAGTATGTGGGCTAGCGGGAGGAGGGGTTATGAGCAGTTCTTC; cdr3_aa: CASSMWASGRRGYEQFF
clone_size: .; v_call: TRBV2; d_call: .; j_call: TRBJ1-6; cdr3_nt: TGTGCCAGCAGTGGGGGAGTAGTATATTCACCCCTCCACTTT; cdr3_aa: CASSGGVVYSPLHF
clone_size: .; v_call: TRBV5-6; d_call: .; j_call: TRBJ2-5; cdr3_nt: TGTGCCAGCAGCTTGGTGTTAGGCGAGACCCAGTACTTC; cdr3_aa: CASSLVLGETQYF
clone_size: .; v_call: TRBV30; d_call: .; j_call: TRBJ2-6; cdr3_nt: TGTGCCTGGAGTTACAGGGCTGGGGCCAACGTCCTGACTTTC; cdr3_aa: CAWSYRAGANVLTF
clone_size: once; v_call: TRBV7-8; d_call: .; j_call: TRBJ2-3; cdr3_nt: TGTGCCAGCAGCTTAGTTACGGGGGCCCCACATGATACGCAGTATTTT; cdr3_aa: CASSLVTGAPHDTQYF
clone_size: .; v_call: TRBV11-2; d_call: .; j_call: TRBJ2-6; cdr3_nt: TGTGCCAGCTCCACAGCGTCTGGGGCCAACGTCCTGACTTTC; cdr3_aa: CASSTASGANVLTF
clone_size: .; v_call: TRBV27; d_call: .; j_call: TRBJ2-2; cdr3_nt: TGTGCCAGCAGTTTGAAAGGGGGAATCGGCGGGGAGCTGTTTTTT; cdr3_aa: CASSLKGGIGGELFF
clone_size: .; v_call: TRBV30; d_call: .; j_call: TRBJ2-4; cdr3_nt: TGTGCCTGGAGTGTAACGCTAGTGGCCAAAAACATTCAGTACTTC; cdr3_aa: CAWSVTLVAKNIQYF
clone_size: few; v_call: TRBV5-4; d_call: .; j_call: TRBJ2-5; cdr3_nt: TGTGCCAGCAGCTTACTTGGGGGGACACCTGGGGCGGAGACCCAGTACTTC; cdr3_aa: CASSLLGGTPGAETQYF
clone_size: .; v_call: TRBV27; d_call: TRBD1; j_call: TRBJ1-1; cdr3_nt: TGTGCCAGCAGACGACAGGGGGTGGGGGTCATGAACACTGAAGCTTTCTTT; cdr3_aa: CASRRQGVGVMNTEAFF
clone_size: .; v_call: TRBV6-5; d_call: .; j_call: TRBJ2-2; cdr3_nt: TGTGCCAGCAGACGACAGGCGACCGGGGAGCTGTTTTTT; cdr3_aa: CASRRQATGELFF
clone_size: few; v_call: TRBV29-1; d_call: TRBD2; j_call: TRBJ2-7; cdr3_nt: TGCAGCGGTAGTACCGGGACTAGTAACGAGCAGTACTTC; cdr3_aa: CSGSTGTSNEQYF
clone_size: .; v_call: TRBV3-1/TRBV3-2; d_call: TRBD1; j_call: TRBJ1-4; cdr3_nt: TGTGCCAGCAGCCAAGACGACAGGGTGAAGGAAAAACTGTTTTTT; cdr3_aa: CASSQDDRVKEKLFF
clone_size: .; v_call: TRBV19; d_call: .; j_call: TRBJ1-2; cdr3_nt: TGTGCCAGTAGTGAGAGACAGAACTATGGCTACACCTTC; cdr3_aa: CASSERQNYGYTF
clone_size: .; v_call: TRBV4-1; d_call: .; j_call: TRBJ2-1; cdr3_nt: TGCGCCAGCAGCCAAGTCCGGGACTACAATGAGCAGTTCTTC; cdr3_aa: CASSQVRDYNEQFF
clone_size: .; v_call: TRBV6-2/TRBV6-3; d_call: .; j_call: TRBJ1-5; cdr3_nt: TGTGCCAGCAGTTACACAGGAAGCAATCAGCCCCAGCATTTT; cdr3_aa: CASSYTGSNQPQHF
clone_size: once; v_call: TRBV24-1; d_call: .; j_call: TRBJ1-1; cdr3_nt: TGTGCCACCAGGGCGGGAGGGGGGACCACTGAAGCTTTCTTT; cdr3_aa: CATRAGGGTTEAFF
clone_size: .; v_call: TRBV7-2; d_call: .; j_call: TRBJ2-3; cdr3_nt: TGTGCCAGCAGCCGGACGGGGGATACGCAGTATTTT; cdr3_aa: CASSRTGDTQYF
clone_size: .; v_call: TRBV2; d_call: .; j_call: TRBJ2-1; cdr3_nt: TGTGCCAGCAGTGCGTCACCTCGCAGGGGCAATGAGCAGTTCTTC; cdr3_aa: CASSASPRRGNEQFF
clone_size: .; v_call: TRBV6-6; d_call: TRBD2; j_call: TRBJ2-1; cdr3_nt: TGTGCCAGCAGTTACGATTCCAGCGGGAGTGTGTTCTTC; cdr3_aa: CASSYDSSGSVFF
clone_size: .; v_call: TRBV7-2; d_call: TRBD1; j_call: TRBJ1-5; cdr3_nt: TGTGCCAGCAGCGCCATACAGGGGCAGCCCCAGCATTTT; cdr3_aa: CASSAIQGQPQHF
clone_size: .; v_call: TRBV6-5; d_call: .; j_call: TRBJ2-5; cdr3_nt: TGTGCCAGCAGTCACCTCGGTTTCGAAGAGACCCAGTACTTC; cdr3_aa: CASSHLGFEETQYF
clone_size: .; v_call: TRBV7-3; d_call: .; j_call: TRBJ1-1; cdr3_nt: TGTGCCAGCAAAACACACCAGAACACTGAAGCTTTCTTT; cdr3_aa: CASKTHQNTEAFF
clone_size: .; v_call: TRBV10-3; d_call: .; j_call: TRBJ2-5; cdr3_nt: TGTGCCTCCGGGACCCCGAAGACCCAGTACTTC; cdr3_aa: CASGTPKTQYF
clone_size: .; v_call: TRBV6-5; d_call: TRBD2; j_call: TRBJ2-3; cdr3_nt: TGTGCCAGCATTTATACGACTAGCAGTCGCACAGATACGCAGTATTTT; cdr3_aa: CASIYTTSSRTDTQYF
clone_size: .; v_call: TRBV7-2; d_call: .; j_call: TRBJ2-3; cdr3_nt: TGTGCCAGCAGCAGACGTGGGGGAATCACAGATACGCAGTATTTT; cdr3_aa: CASSRRGGITDTQYF
clone_size: .; v_call: TRBV5-1; d_call: .; j_call: TRBJ2-1; cdr3_nt: TGCGCCAGCAGCGTGGACTGGTACAATGAGCAGTTCTTC; cdr3_aa: CASSVDWYNEQFF
clone_size: .; v_call: TRBV2; d_call: .; j_call: TRBJ2-2; cdr3_nt: TGTGCCAGCAGTGTGGGCAGAAGGACCGGGGAGCTGTTTTTT; cdr3_aa: CASSVGRRTGELFF
clone_size: .; v_call: TRBV19; d_call: TRBD1; j_call: TRBJ2-7; cdr3_nt: TGTGCCAGTAGTATGGGTCTCCCAGGGGGCGAGCAGTACTTC; cdr3_aa: CASSMGLPGGEQYF
clone_size: .; v_call: TRBV30; d_call: .; j_call: TRBJ1-5; cdr3_nt: TGTGCCTGGAGTGTAGGGGAGAGGCAGCCCCAGCATTTT; cdr3_aa: CAWSVGERQPQHF
clone_size: once; v_call: TRBV19; d_call: .; j_call: TRBJ1-5; cdr3_nt: TGTGCCAGTAGTACCCATGACACTCCTAGCAATCAGCCCCAGCATTTT; cdr3_aa: CASSTHDTPSNQPQHF
clone_size: .; v_call: TRBV5-8; d_call: .; j_call: TRBJ1-3; cdr3_nt: TGTGCCAGCAGCTTGGATGGGACTGTAGGGAACACCATATATTTT; cdr3_aa: CASSLDGTVGNTIYF